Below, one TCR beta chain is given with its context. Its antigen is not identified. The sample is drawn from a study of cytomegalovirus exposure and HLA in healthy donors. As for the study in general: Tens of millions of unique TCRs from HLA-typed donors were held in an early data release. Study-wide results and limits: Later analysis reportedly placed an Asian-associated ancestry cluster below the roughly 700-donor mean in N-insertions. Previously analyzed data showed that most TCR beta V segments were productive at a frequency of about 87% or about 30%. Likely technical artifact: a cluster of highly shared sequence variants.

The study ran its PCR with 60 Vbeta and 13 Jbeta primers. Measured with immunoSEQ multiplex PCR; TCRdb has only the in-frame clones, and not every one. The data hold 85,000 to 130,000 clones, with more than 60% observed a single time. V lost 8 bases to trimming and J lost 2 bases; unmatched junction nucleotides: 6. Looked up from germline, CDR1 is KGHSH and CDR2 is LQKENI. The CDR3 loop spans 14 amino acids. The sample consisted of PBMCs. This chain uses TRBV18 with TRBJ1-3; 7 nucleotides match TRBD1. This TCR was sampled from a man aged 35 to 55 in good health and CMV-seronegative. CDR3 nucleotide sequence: TGTGCCAGCCAGGGACAGTCCACTGGAAACACCATATATTTT. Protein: CASQGQSTGNTIYF.